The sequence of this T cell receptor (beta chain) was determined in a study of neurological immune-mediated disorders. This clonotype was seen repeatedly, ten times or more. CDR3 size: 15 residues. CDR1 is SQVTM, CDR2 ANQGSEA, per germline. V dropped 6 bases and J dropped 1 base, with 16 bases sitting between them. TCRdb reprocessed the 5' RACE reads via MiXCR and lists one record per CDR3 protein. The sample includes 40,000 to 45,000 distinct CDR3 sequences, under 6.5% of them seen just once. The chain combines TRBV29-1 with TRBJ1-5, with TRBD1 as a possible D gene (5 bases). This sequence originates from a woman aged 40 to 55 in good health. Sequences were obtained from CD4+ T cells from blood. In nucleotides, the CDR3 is TGCAGCGTGGGGGAAAACGGGGCGAGCAATCAGCCCCAGCATTTT. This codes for CSVGENGASNQPQHF.